These 12 T cell receptor beta chains were all obtained from the same sample, sequenced in a study of shared clonotypes between healthy human individuals. Sequenced by immunoSEQ multiplex PCR; TCRdb stores in-frame clones only, minus some. The sample contains some 1 million clones, around 76% of which appear only once. Material for sequencing was memory CD4+ T cells sorted from blood. Noted subset: CD45RA-negative fraction. Receptor source: a man aged 18 to 29 in good health.

This chain uses TRBV9 with TRBJ1-1, with D perhaps matching TRBD1 (6 bases). The germline V gene has CDR1 SGDLS and CDR2 YYNGEE. V dropped 0 bases and J dropped 1 base, with 10 bases sitting between them. The CDR3 has 15 residues. The CDR3 DNA sequence: TGTGCCAGCAGCGTAGTGGGGGCAACGAACACTGAAGCTTTCTTT. Encoded protein: CASSVVGATNTEAFF.

The chain links TRBV14 to TRBJ2-7, with a tentative D call TRBD2 (5 bases). Trimming removed 1 base from V and 5 bases from J, with 12 bases in between. The CDR3 is 14 residues long. CDR1 is SGHDN, CDR2 FVKESK, per germline. The CDR3 is CASSQGGDWDEQYF. In DNA, the CDR3 is TGTGCCAGCAGCCAAGGGGGAGACTGGGACGAGCAGTACTTC.

This clone was counted a few times. This sequence joins TRBV18 and TRBJ1-1; D is uncertain. CDR3 length: 15 residues. V was pared by 0 bases and J by 1 base, with 9 bases between. The germline V gene encodes CDR1 KGHSH and CDR2 LQKENI. This CDR3 is CASSPPMGRNTEAFF. The DNA for the CDR3 is TGTGCCAGCTCACCACCGATGGGCCGGAACACTGAAGCTTTCTTT.

CDR3 in DNA: TGTGCCAGCAGCTTAGGAACAGGGAGTAATGAAAAACTGTTTTTT. Translation: CASSLGTGSNEKLFF. This chain connects TRBV7-8 to TRBJ1-4; tentative D call: TRBD1 (6 bases). Per the germline V gene, CDR1 is SGHVS and CDR2 is FQNEAQ. The V end was cut by 1 base, the J end by 4 bases, with 10 bases between. The CDR3 has 15 residues.

This clone was detected a few times. The rearrangement links TRBV5-1 to TRBJ1-2; D not certain. V dropped 4 bases and J dropped 8 bases, with 24 bases sitting between them. This CDR3 has 16 residues. Per the germline V gene, CDR1 is SGHRS and CDR2 is YFSETQ. DNA of the CDR3: TGCGCCAGCAGCCGCGGTAGCCGCGATGCGCTGAAAGGCTACACCTTC. This translates into CASSRGSRDALKGYTF.

Regarding this clone: Within the sample, other DNA sequences also encode this same CDR3. The chain uses TRBV29-1 and TRBJ1-2, with 12 bases fitting TRBD1. CDR1 is SQVTM, CDR2 ANQGSEA, per germline. Trimming removed 6 bases from V and 5 bases from J; junction bases left unmatched: 4. The CDR3 extends over 13 amino acids. The CDR3 DNA reads TGCAGCGTCGGGACAGGGGGCGGGTATGGCTACACCTTC. Protein: CSVGTGGGYGYTF.

The chain uses TRBV9 and TRBJ1-3; a possible D gene is TRBD1 (5 bases). The CDR3 totals 14 residues. CDR1 is SGDLS, CDR2 YYNGEE, per germline. The ends were cut back, 3 bases at V and 4 bases at J, with 11 bases in the middle. The CDR3 loop reads CASSEGRWGNTIYF. The CDR3 DNA follows: TGTGCCAGCAGCGAGGGACGGTGGGGAAACACCATATATTTT.

This clone occurred once. This CDR3 is CASSLSGSGRLNEQFF. The CDR3 nucleotides are TGTGCCAGCAGCTTGTCAGGTAGCGGGAGACTCAATGAGCAGTTCTTC. The chain joins TRBV5-6 to TRBJ2-1; 9 bases map to TRBD2. The germline V gene encodes CDR1 SGHDT and CDR2 YYEEEE. The trim removed 1 base at V and 6 bases at J, leaving 8 bases unmatched. The CDR3 loop spans 16 amino acids. The full variable domain, its missing parts supplied by reference TRBV5-6 and TRBJ2-1, is DAGVTQSPTHLIKTRGQQVTLRCSPKSGHDTVSWYQQALGQGPQFIFQYYEEEERQRGNFPDRFSGHQFPNYSSELNVNALLLGDSALYLCASSLSGSGRLNEQFFGPGTRLTVL.

A remark on this clone: An end of the junction differs from the germline gene, which may be a read error. Different DNA sequences within this sample yield the same CDR3. J is TRBJ2-7 and V is TRBV6-1, with 9 nucleotides matching TRBD2. Germline V CDR1 and CDR2: MNHNS, SASEGT. The CDR3 is 13 residues long. The CDR3 DNA reads as TGTGCCAGCAGTGGGGGACTAGCCTATGAGCAGTACTTC. Translation gives CASSGGLAYEQYF.

The chain links TRBV9 to TRBJ2-1, with 7 bases lining up with TRBD2. The germline CDR1 and CDR2 sequences are SGDLS and YYNGEE. Trimming cost V 0 bases and J 4 bases; bases outside gene matches: 7. This CDR3 is 16 amino acids long. The CDR3 coding sequence is TGTGCCAGCAGCGTAGGCCCCAGCGGGACGTACAATGAGCAGTTCTTC. Translated: CASSVGPSGTYNEQFF.

This chain connects TRBV5-1 to TRBJ2-3; 8 bases line up with TRBD1. The CDR3 runs 15 residues. Trimming took 0 bases from V and 6 from J; bases not matched to a gene: 6. The germline V gene has CDR1 SGHRS and CDR2 YFSETQ. CDR3 sequence reads: CASSLEAGGWDTQYF. The CDR3 region has the DNA TGCGCCAGCAGCTTGGAGGCAGGGGGCTGGGATACGCAGTATTTT.

J is TRBJ2-7 and V is TRBV7-2; D unresolved. Trimming stripped 4 bases from V and 3 bases from J, with 10 bases between. This CDR3 has 13 residues. From germline, CDR1 is SGHTA and CDR2 FQGNSA. This CDR3 is CASSSNPSYEQYF. DNA for the CDR3: TGTGCCAGCAGCTCAAATCCAAGCTACGAGCAGTACTTC.